The 23 T cell receptor beta chains in this list originate from one sample, sequenced in a study of blood T cells in healthy people across ages. For the second PCR, which ran for about 7 to 11 cycles, a sample-barcoded 5' primer and a J-beta primer mix were used. TCRdb ran MiXCR on the 5' RACE reads and lists one entry per CDR3 protein. The sample has some 760,000 distinct CDR3 sequences, more than 20% seen once. This sample was shared with a second study, whose subject was T cells of mothers and their children.

Sequencing was performed on blood. These receptors originate from a boy between 10 and 17 years old in good health.

This chain uses TRBV20-1 with TRBJ2-5, with D unclear. The better agreement between TRBJ2-1 and the DNA end casts doubt on the J call. CDR1 and CDR2 from the germline V gene are DFQATT and SNEGSKA (reference sequence). This CDR3 region has 11 residues. For the CDR3, the DNA is TGCAGTGTCTGGGGTGGCCATGAGCAGTTCTTC. Encoded protein: CSVWGGHEQFF.

V gene TRBV2 combines with J gene TRBJ1-2, with a possible D match to TRBD1 (6 bases). This CDR3 is 16 amino acids long. CDR1 and CDR2 (germline): SNHLY, FYNNEI. V lost 5 bases and J 0 bases, leaving 16 bases between the germline ends. CDR3 nucleotides: TGTGCCAGCAGTCGAGGGGACATCTCAACTAACTATGGCTACACCTTC. This sequence encodes CASSRGDISTNYGYTF. Together with reference TRBV2 and TRBJ1-2, the CDR3 gives the full variable domain: EPEVTQTPSHQVTQMGQEVILRCVPISNHLYFYWYRQILGQKVEFLVSFYNNEISEKSEIFDDQFSVERPDGSNFTLKIRSTKLEDSAMYFCASSRGDISTNYGYTFGSGTRLTVV.

This clonotype has just a few counts. The gene calls are TRBV29-1 and TRBJ2-7, with D maybe TRBD1 (5 bases). The CDR3 spans 15 residues. V shed 0 bases and J shed 0 bases, with 12 bases lying between them. Germline V gene lookup returns CDR1 SQVTM and CDR2 ANQGSEA. The CDR3 here is CSVEDPGARSYEQYF. CDR3 DNA sequence: TGCAGCGTTGAAGATCCTGGGGCCCGCTCCTACGAGCAGTACTTC.

The chain recombines TRBV20-1 with TRBJ2-7; the match to TRBD2 covers 10 bases. The germline V gene encodes CDR1 DFQATT and CDR2 SNEGSKA (reference sequence). The CDR3 sequence is 15 residues long. Germline trimming cut 6 bases from V and 0 bases from J; bases unmatched to any gene: 8. The CDR3 loop reads CSARRLAGDSYEQYF. CDR3 nucleotides: TGCAGTGCCCGACGTCTAGCGGGGGACTCCTACGAGCAGTACTTC.

A few counts support this clonotype. This chain joins TRBV24-1 and TRBJ2-4; D ambiguous. This CDR3 spans 14 amino acids. Germline V gene sequence: CDR1 KGHDR, CDR2 SFDVKD. Trimming removed 12 bases from V and 0 bases from J, with 14 bases in between. This CDR3 is CAAKQNLAKNIQYF. As DNA, the CDR3 is TGTGCCGCCAAACAGAATCTAGCCAAAAACATTCAGTACTTC.

In DNA form, the CDR3 reads TGCAGCGTTGAACCATGGACAGATAGCGGCCCCTACGAGCAGTACTTC. Protein: CSVEPWTDSGPYEQYF. The chain has TRBV29-1 and TRBJ2-5; D tentatively reads TRBD1 or TRBD2 (6 bases each). The better agreement between TRBJ2-7 and the DNA end casts doubt on the J call. Germline CDR1 reads SQVTM; CDR2 reads ANQGSEA. The CDR3 loop spans 16 amino acids.

The chain recombines TRBV4-1 with TRBJ2-5; D unclear. With the DNA end fitting TRBJ2-7 better, the J assignment may be wrong. CDR1 and CDR2 (germline): MGHRA, YSYEKL. The CDR3 has 14 residues. The CDR3 sequence is CASSQEPVSYEQYF. The CDR3 DNA reads as TGCGCCAGCAGCCAAGAGCCGGTCTCCTACGAGCAGTACTTC.

This clonotype was seen a few times. The rearrangement uses TRBV7-3 and TRBJ2-2; TRBD2 aligns across 8 bases. CDR3 length equals 14 residues. Germline-derived CDR1 and CDR2 are SGHTA and FQGTGA. V was clipped by 4 bases and J by 5 bases; unmatched bases: 3. CDR3 nucleotide sequence: TGTGCCAGCAGCTCGAGCGGGAGTACCGGGGAGCTGTTTTTT. Amino acid sequence: CASSSSGSTGELFF.

The chain employs TRBV20-1 and TRBJ2-5; 9 bases match TRBD2. The CDR3 consists of 18 residues. Germline trimming cut 0 bases from V and 5 bases from J; bases unmatched to any gene: 16. The germline V gene has CDR1 DFQATT and CDR2 SNEGSKA (reference sequence). CDR3 sequence reads: CSARDRLAGWETGETQYF. CDR3 DNA sequence: TGCAGTGCTAGAGATCGGCTAGCGGGATGGGAGACGGGCGAGACCCAGTACTTC.

This clonotype was detected a few times. The chain employs TRBV3-1 and TRBJ1-1; D is unclear. This CDR3 is 15 amino acids long. Per germline, CDR1 LGHDT and CDR2 YNNKEL (reference sequence). Between the trimmed V and J ends, which lost 1 base and 6 bases, there was a span of 15 bases. The CDR3 DNA reads as TGTGCCAGCAGCCAAGCGAAGGGATTAAACTCTGAAGCTTTCTTT. This gives the protein CASSQAKGLNSEAFF.

The chain joins TRBV29-1 to TRBJ2-1; D is tentatively TRBD1 or TRBD2 (5 bases each). This CDR3 has 18 amino acids. Germline lookup yields CDR1 SQVTM and CDR2 ANQGSEA. V was cut by 4 bases and J by 0 bases, with 22 bases left in between. CDR3 bases: TGCAGCGTTGGAGGGGCAGGGTGGAGCGACAGCTCCTACAATGAGCAGTTCTTC. Protein product: CSVGGAGWSDSSYNEQFF.

V and J are TRBV3-1 and TRBJ2-7; D is undetermined. The CDR3 totals 14 residues. Trimming left V 0 bases short and J 5 bases short, with 11 bases between. Germline CDR1 reads LGHDT; CDR2 reads YNNKEL (reference sequence). The CDR3 DNA sequence: TGTGCCAGCAGCCAAGATCTGGAGCACCACGAGCAGTACTTC. Residues: CASSQDLEHHEQYF.

The chain uses TRBV27 and TRBJ1-1; TRBD1 matches at 7 bases. Germline trimming cut 5 bases from V and 4 bases from J; bases unmatched to any gene: 13. Looked up from germline, CDR1 is MNHEY and CDR2 is SMNVEV (reference sequence). The CDR3 spans 16 residues. The CDR3 DNA reads as TGTGCCAGCAGTACACGGGAGGGGGCATTGTTCACTGAAGCTTTCTTT. It codes for CASSTREGALFTEAFF.

The chain joins TRBV29-1 to TRBJ2-1; a possible D gene is TRBD1 (6 bases). The CDR3 sequence is 14 residues long. V lost 4 bases to trimming and J lost 3 bases, with 13 bases between them. CDR1 and CDR2 from the germline V gene are SQVTM and ANQGSEA. Here the CDR3 DNA reads TGCAGCGTTGGTGAGGGGGTGGACTACAATGAGCAGTTCTTC. Translated, it gives CSVGEGVDYNEQFF.

This clonotype has just a few counts. The chain links TRBV14 to TRBJ2-5, with TRBD2 matching over 7 bases. V was pared by 5 bases and J by 7 bases, with 13 bases of the junction left unmatched. CDR1 SGHDN and CDR2 FVKESK come from the germline V gene. This CDR3 spans 15 amino acids. The CDR3 DNA follows: TGTGCCAGCAGCGTTCCCGGGACTACCCGTGGGACCCAGTACTTC. As protein: CASSVPGTTRGTQYF.

This chain links TRBV28 with TRBJ1-4, with D possibly being TRBD1 (6 bases). The germline V gene encodes CDR1 MDHEN and CDR2 SYDVKM. This CDR3 contains 15 residues. Trimming removed 3 bases at V and 5 bases at J, with 13 bases between. The CDR3 sequence is CASSLPEGGNEKLFF. The CDR3 nucleotides read TGTGCCAGCAGTTTGCCGGAAGGGGGAAATGAAAAACTGTTTTTT.

This clonotype was detected ten times or more. The chain carries TRBV6-2 or TRBV6-3 and TRBJ2-5; a possible D gene is TRBD2 (6 bases). The germline CDR1 and CDR2 sequences are MNHEY and SVGEGT. Between the trimmed V and J ends, which lost 6 bases and 3 bases, there was a span of 8 bases. The CDR3 consists of 12 residues. As DNA, the CDR3 is TGTGCCAGCAGCCCGGGGGAAGAGACCCAGTACTTC. This codes for CASSPGEETQYF.

This chain joins TRBV5-1 and TRBJ2-5; D gene unclear. CDR3 length: 14 amino acids. CDR1 SGHRS and CDR2 YFSETQ come from the germline V gene. Trimming removed 4 bases at V and 2 bases at J, with 12 bases between. Here the CDR3 DNA reads TGCGCCAGCAGCCGCGTGGGGTCACAAGAGACCCAGTACTTC. Translation: CASSRVGSQETQYF.

The genes are TRBV9 and TRBJ2-7, with no clear D. Germline lookup yields CDR1 SGDLS and CDR2 YYNGEE. The germline V and J ends were trimmed by 0 bases and 3 bases, with 10 bases remaining between them. CDR3 size: 14 residues. For the CDR3, the DNA is TGTGCCAGCAGCGTAGAAGCGAACATCTACGAGCAGTACTTC. It yields the protein CASSVEANIYEQYF.

V and J are TRBV5-1 and TRBJ2-3, with D unclear. Germline-derived CDR1 and CDR2 are SGHRS and YFSETQ. Between the trimmed V and J ends, which lost 0 bases and 4 bases, there was a span of 12 bases. The CDR3 spans 15 residues. The CDR3: CASSLARVYADTQYF. CDR3 nucleotide sequence: TGCGCCAGCAGCTTGGCAAGGGTGTACGCAGATACGCAGTATTTT.

This clonotype was seen a handful of times. The rearrangement joins TRBV7-9 to TRBJ2-2; D is perhaps TRBD2 (6 bases). The CDR3 has 15 residues. From germline, CDR1 is SEHNR and CDR2 FQNEAQ (reference sequence). Trimming stripped 5 bases from V and 5 bases from J, with 15 bases between. CDR3 nucleotides: TGTGCCAGCAGCCGGGACTCGGCCATGACCGGGGAGCTGTTTTTT. This gives the protein CASSRDSAMTGELFF.

V gene TRBV7-9 combines with J gene TRBJ2-5, with D possibly TRBD1 on 6 matching bases. V shed 6 bases and J shed 5 bases, with 22 bases lying between them. Germline lookup yields CDR1 SEHNR and CDR2 FQNEAQ (reference sequence). This CDR3 spans 16 amino acids. The CDR3, as DNA: TGTGCCAGCAGTTTTAATCCGGGACAAAAGGAGGAGACCCAGTACTTC. It encodes CASSFNPGQKEETQYF.

V usage is TRBV20-1 and J usage is TRBJ2-7; 9 bases map to TRBD2. The CDR3 loop spans 15 amino acids. The V gene's germline CDR1 is DFQATT and CDR2 SNEGSKA (reference sequence). J lost 5 bases, V lost 0 bases, and 8 bases had no gene match. CDR3 nucleotides: TGCAGTGCTAGAGATCTGGCGGGAGGGTACAACGAGCAGTACTTC. Its protein is CSARDLAGGYNEQYF.